The subject of this entry is one T cell receptor (beta chain). The sample originates from a study of blood T cell repertoires in COVID-19. V was shortened by 3 bases and J by 4 bases, with 12 bases between the two germline ends. The CDR3 runs 14 residues. Germline loops: CDR1 MGHRA, CDR2 YSYEKL. Recruitment covered roughly 22 US areas and drew participants whose ages spanned about 18 to 89 years. Sequencing used immunoSEQ multiplex PCR; TCRdb keeps in-frame clones, though not all of them. Of more than 300,000 clones in the sample, roughly 90% were seen once. The chain joins TRBV4-1 to TRBJ1-1, with D possibly being TRBD1 (6 bases). Sequenced sample: PBMCs or T cells enriched from blood (not recorded which). This sequence originates from a woman in her twenties or thirties who had recovered from COVID-19. The CDR3 region has the DNA TGCGCCAGCAGCCAGGACAGTTTATCCACTGAAGCTTTCTTT. Encoded protein: CASSQDSLSTEAFF.